This T cell receptor beta chain was recovered during a study of shared clonotypes between healthy human individuals (dated by TCRdb to between 2020 and 2021). About the full investigation: A couple of women and a few men aged 18 to 49 years were included in the cohort. For each donor, CD4 naive and CD4 memory were each run on three plates, CD8 naive on two plates, and CD8 memory on one plate. Blood TCR repertoires of roughly 5 healthy adults were deeply sequenced to estimate repertoire size and the extent of clonotype sharing between individuals. Libraries were prepared and TCR repertoires were sequenced by different laboratories using diverse techniques, in order to increase sequencing depth and limit assay-specific biases. Leukapheresis yielded between about 0.9 and 9.5 billion PBMCs per donor. Paper-wide results and their limitations: Sampling was limited to blood, and TCR repertoires in tissue likely differ from TCR repertoires in blood. Sharing across a handful of donors was observed for about 5% of naive CD4, 3.5% of naive CD8, roughly 2.3% of memory CD4, and around 0.42% of memory CD8 clonotypes. Clonotypes shared by all four sorted-subset donors showed higher generation probabilities than non-shared clonotypes. Because the study included only a small number of donors, the genetic and exposure-history diversity represented was limited. Pairwise subsampling led to the expectation that sequencing depth would affect the degree of clonotype sharing among donors. Rarefaction of sorted-subset datasets indicated incomplete sequencing despite the large sequencing depth. Estimated clonotype richness was generally larger for naive than for memory subsets.

Trimming accounts for 5 bases at V and 0 bases at J, while the number of junction bases matched to no gene is 6. Sequences LNHDA (CDR1) and SQIVND (CDR2) are obtained from the germline V gene (reference sequence). The cysteine opens and the phenylalanine closes a CDR3 of 15 amino acids. Just CDR3 DNA is preserved here, 45 bases in frame from base 1. The donors were healthy, HIV-negative adults who had no recently reported acute infections or vaccinations. Only Caucasian adults living in Nashville, Tennessee, USA were represented among the donors. Magnetic negative selection was used to enrich CD4+ T cells, after which naive cells were positively selected on CD45RA and the negative fraction became the memory subset. After blood collection by leukapheresis, PBMCs were isolated using Ficoll-Histopaque density gradient centrifugation and then cryopreserved in the vapor phase of liquid nitrogen. Purity and quantity of every magnetically sorted T cell population were checked by analytical flow cytometry. Genomic DNA was isolated from every sorted fraction and measured by UV absorbance on a Nanodrop 2000c.

Using the deep immunoSEQ assay, TCR CDR3 regions were amplified from genomic DNA by multiplex PCR. Extracted genomic DNA from each cell subset was spread evenly across all wells of several immunoSEQ 96-well plates, with each plate serving as a replicate. For sorted subsets, approximately 210 ng genomic DNA, equal to 30,000 to 35,000 T cell genomes, was loaded into each replicate PCR. Purified libraries were measured with a Qubit 3.0 fluorometer, size-checked on a Bioanalyzer 2100, and measured again with the KAPA Library Quantification kit. Every immunoSEQ 96-well plate was sequenced on a separate single-read 150-cycle Illumina NextSeq 550 flow cell. The published analysis was carried out like this. Because the immunoSEQ output included only junctional sequences and no quality scores, the filtering could not be the same as the filtering used for full-length reads. To assign V/J genes and CDR3, sequences were annotated against IMGT germline references using PyIR, a Python wrapper for IgBLAST v1.9. Reads were removed for weak V/J assignments (E-value above 1e-6), missing CDR3, stop codons, out-of-frame junctions, or ambiguous translated residues. V3J clonotypes were defined by identical inferred V gene, J gene, and CDR3 amino acid sequence. Percentage overlap between repertoires was calculated by dividing the number of shared unique clonotypes by the size of the smaller repertoire. RTK rarefaction, the Chao1 estimator, and Recon v2.1 estimates of unobserved clonotypes were used to assess repertoire richness. For all TCRbeta clonotypes obtained by the gDNA method from several donors, generation probabilities were computed with OLGA. The immuneACCESS repertoire file appears here via TCRdb, limited to in-frame rearrangements. These files lack a portion of the clones; in checked studies, under half of the deficit traces to unresolved V genes, and the cause of the others is not known. V and J calls plus clone size are reproduced from that table; the DNA served to infer D and trimming. The sample includes millions of clones, with roughly 94% observed a single time. Together, the top ten hold about 0.13% of the sample.

In the case of this clone: Its antigen specificity is not known. There are no base qualities to consult, and no much larger clone falls within one base.

The rearrangement combines TRBV19 with TRBJ2-7; TRBD2 aligns with 8 central bases. This TCR derives from a man aged 18 to 29 in good health. The sample consisted of naive CD4+ T cells sorted from blood. The cell subset or site label corresponds to: CD45RA+ positively selected. The DNA sequence is given as TGTGCCAGTAGTGCCAGTCTAGCGGGCTCCTACGAGCAGTACTTC. It specifies CASSASLAGSYEQYF.